These 17 T cell receptor beta chains were all obtained from the same sample, sequenced in a study of T cell repertoires in cytomegalovirus infection. Their target antigens are unknown. MiXCR, run by TCRdb on the reads, gives a single entry per CDR3 protein. This table holds roughly 920,000 distinct CDR3 sequences, approximately 31% found once. Source: cultured CD8+ T cells from PBMCs, taken from culture after CMV antigen stimulation. These receptors all come from a human donor in good health (CMV status not recorded). Some clones in this sample may be carry-over from other donors' samples.

This clonotype was counted ten times or more. V usage is TRBV5-4 and J usage is TRBJ2-5; D is perhaps TRBD1 or TRBD2 (5 bases each). Germline values: CDR1 SGHNT, CDR2 YYREEE (reference sequence). The CDR3 is 14 residues long. The V end was cut by 5 bases, the J end by 7 bases, with 18 bases between. CDR3 coding DNA: TGTGCCAGCAGTTTCCGGGACGGAAGTGGGACCCAGTACTTC. Amino acid sequence: CASSFRDGSGTQYF.

This chain uses TRBV3-1 with TRBJ2-5; 7 nucleotides agree with TRBD2. The germline V gene encodes CDR1 LGHDT and CDR2 YNNKEL (reference sequence). This CDR3 contains 16 residues. The trim removed 2 bases at V and 7 bases at J, leaving 13 bases unmatched. CDR3 nucleotides: TGTGCCAGCAGCCAAAAGAGGGCGGGGGTCCTTGGGACCCAGTACTTC. This sequence encodes CASSQKRAGVLGTQYF.

This clonotype was detected a few times. J is TRBJ1-2 and V is TRBV6-6; D remains ambiguous. The CDR3 contains 13 residues. The germline V gene has CDR1 MNHNY and CDR2 SVGAGI (reference sequence). V dropped 0 bases and J dropped 6 bases, with 8 bases sitting between them. DNA for the CDR3: TGTGCCAGCAGTTACTCAGGGAAGGATGGCTACACCTTC. Protein product: CASSYSGKDGYTF.

In its sample, this clonotype was seen a few times. This chain connects TRBV19 to TRBJ2-7, with D unresolved. CDR3 length equals 13 residues. CDR1 LNHDA and CDR2 SQIVND come from the germline V gene (reference sequence). V was trimmed by 1 base and J by 6 bases, leaving 10 bases between them. The CDR3, as DNA: TGTGCCAGTAGTATAGCGGCACACTTCGAGCAGTACTTC. This translates into CASSIAAHFEQYF. Variable domain in full (rest from reference TRBV19 and TRBJ2-7): DGGITQSPKYLFRKEGQNVTLSCEQNLNHDAMYWYRQDPGQGLRLIYYSQIVNDFQKGDIAEGYSVSREKKESFPLTVTSAQKNPTAFYLCASSIAAHFEQYFGPGTRLTVT.

V is TRBV6-2 or TRBV6-3 and J is TRBJ2-1, with D unresolved. Trimming cost V 0 bases and J 3 bases, with 6 bases left between them. This CDR3 is 14 amino acids long. Germline V gene sequence: CDR1 MNHEY, CDR2 SVGEGT. CDR3 region: CASSYSSHYNEQFF. CDR3 nucleotide sequence: TGTGCCAGCAGTTACTCGAGCCACTACAATGAGCAGTTCTTC.

The rearrangement uses TRBV4-1 and TRBJ2-7; 12 bases line up with TRBD2. The CDR3 has 16 residues. The V and J ends lost 3 bases and 4 bases, in that order; junction bases with no gene match: 7. Germline V CDR1 and CDR2: MGHRA, YSYEKL. The CDR3 sequence: CASSHPTSGSQYEQYF. DNA of the CDR3: TGCGCCAGCAGCCACCCGACTAGCGGGAGCCAATACGAGCAGTACTTC.

The chain combines TRBV19 with TRBJ1-2, with D maybe TRBD1 (6 bases). Germline CDR1 and CDR2: LNHDA and SQIVND (reference sequence). Deletions cut 6 bases from V and 6 bases from J, with 14 bases between. The CDR3 has 13 residues. The CDR3 is CASRILGGDGYTF. The DNA of the CDR3 is TGTGCCAGTAGGATACTGGGGGGCGATGGCTACACCTTC.

This clonotype occurred a few times. The chain has TRBV28 and TRBJ2-3; the D is unclear. The CDR3 is made up of 13 amino acids. The V gene's germline CDR1 is MDHEN and CDR2 SYDVKM. Trimming took 6 bases from V and 9 from J, leaving 16 bases between them. This CDR3 is CASSTGRGTTQYF. CDR3 nucleotide sequence: TGTGCCAGCAGCACGGGCCGCGGCACGACGCAGTATTTT.

This clonotype occurred many times. V usage is TRBV12-3 or TRBV12-4 and J usage is TRBJ1-1, with D perhaps TRBD1 (6 bases). The germline V and J ends were trimmed by 2 bases and 8 bases, with 12 bases remaining between them. The CDR3 spans 13 residues. The CDR3 coding sequence is TGTGCCAGCAGTTTAAACAGGGTGGCAGAAGCTTTCTTT. Encoded protein: CASSLNRVAEAFF.

V is TRBV14 and J is TRBJ1-2, with TRBD1 identical over 7 bases. From germline, CDR1 is SGHDN and CDR2 FVKESK. The V and J ends lost 2 bases and 5 bases, in that order; junction bases with no gene match: 5. The CDR3 contains 14 residues. The CDR3 nucleotides read TGTGCCAGCAGCCAAAAGGGGGCGGCTTATGGCTACACCTTC. It yields the protein CASSQKGAAYGYTF.

In its sample, this clonotype was seen a few times. The chain is built from TRBV29-1 and TRBJ2-7; D remains unclear. CDR1 and CDR2 from the germline V gene are SQVTM and ANQGSEA. There are 12 residues in the CDR3. Trimming stripped 4 bases from V and 2 bases from J, with 9 bases between. The CDR3 reads CSVGVGPYEQYF. The CDR3 DNA reads TGCAGCGTTGGCGTAGGGCCCTACGAGCAGTACTTC.

The J gene is TRBJ1-1, the V gene TRBV27; the D is unclear. Trimming cost V 1 base and J 5 bases, with 11 bases left between them. From germline, CDR1 is MNHEY and CDR2 SMNVEV (reference sequence). This CDR3 contains 14 residues. CDR3 in DNA: TGTGCCAGCAGTTTATACATGAGTGGTACTGAAGCTTTCTTT. Protein product: CASSLYMSGTEAFF.

This clonotype was detected a few times. The CDR3 region is CAISESGFRMNTEAFF. The CDR3 region has the DNA TGTGCCATCAGTGAGTCAGGGTTCCGCATGAACACTGAAGCTTTCTTT. This chain joins TRBV10-3 and TRBJ1-1; D gene uncertain. Germline V gives CDR1 ENHRY, CDR2 SYGVKD. V lost 0 bases, J lost 0 bases, and 11 bases lay in between. CDR3 length: 16 residues.

The V gene is TRBV27, the J gene TRBJ2-1; weak D call: TRBD1 (6 bases). With 0 bases removed from V and 5 bases from J, the gap between germline ends came to 14 bases. CDR3 size: 16 residues. Germline loops: CDR1 MNHEY, CDR2 SMNVEV (reference sequence). CDR3 residues: CASSLSAGVVHNEQFF. CDR3 nucleotides: TGTGCCAGCAGTTTATCGGCAGGGGTAGTTCACAATGAGCAGTTCTTC.

This clonotype appeared a few times. The V and J genes are TRBV4-1 and TRBJ1-4; D possibly corresponds to TRBD1 (5 bases). The length of the CDR3 is 13 residues. The V gene's germline CDR1 is MGHRA and CDR2 YSYEKL. V was pared by 8 bases and J by 4 bases, with 11 bases between. CDR3 DNA sequence: TGCGCCAGCGGGGCCCCCGGTAATGAAAAACTGTTTTTT. Amino acids: CASGAPGNEKLFF.

The chain carries TRBV19 and TRBJ2-7, with unresolved D. With 0 bases removed from V and 4 bases from J, the gap between germline ends came to 7 bases. The CDR3 is made up of 13 amino acids. Per the germline V gene, CDR1 is LNHDA and CDR2 is SQIVND (reference sequence). CDR3 bases: TGTGCCAGTAGTATAGATATCGGATACGAGCAGTACGTC. This translates into CASSIDIGYEQYV.

This clonotype was detected a few times. The chain employs TRBV27 and TRBJ2-5; TRBD2 is a possible D gene (5 bases). V was pared by 2 bases and J by 3 bases, with 7 bases between. The CDR3 consists of 13 residues. Looked up from germline, CDR1 is MNHEY and CDR2 is SMNVEV (reference sequence). The CDR3 region has the DNA TGTGCCAGCAGTTTAAACGGGGAAGAGACCCAGTACTTC. Its translation is CASSLNGEETQYF.